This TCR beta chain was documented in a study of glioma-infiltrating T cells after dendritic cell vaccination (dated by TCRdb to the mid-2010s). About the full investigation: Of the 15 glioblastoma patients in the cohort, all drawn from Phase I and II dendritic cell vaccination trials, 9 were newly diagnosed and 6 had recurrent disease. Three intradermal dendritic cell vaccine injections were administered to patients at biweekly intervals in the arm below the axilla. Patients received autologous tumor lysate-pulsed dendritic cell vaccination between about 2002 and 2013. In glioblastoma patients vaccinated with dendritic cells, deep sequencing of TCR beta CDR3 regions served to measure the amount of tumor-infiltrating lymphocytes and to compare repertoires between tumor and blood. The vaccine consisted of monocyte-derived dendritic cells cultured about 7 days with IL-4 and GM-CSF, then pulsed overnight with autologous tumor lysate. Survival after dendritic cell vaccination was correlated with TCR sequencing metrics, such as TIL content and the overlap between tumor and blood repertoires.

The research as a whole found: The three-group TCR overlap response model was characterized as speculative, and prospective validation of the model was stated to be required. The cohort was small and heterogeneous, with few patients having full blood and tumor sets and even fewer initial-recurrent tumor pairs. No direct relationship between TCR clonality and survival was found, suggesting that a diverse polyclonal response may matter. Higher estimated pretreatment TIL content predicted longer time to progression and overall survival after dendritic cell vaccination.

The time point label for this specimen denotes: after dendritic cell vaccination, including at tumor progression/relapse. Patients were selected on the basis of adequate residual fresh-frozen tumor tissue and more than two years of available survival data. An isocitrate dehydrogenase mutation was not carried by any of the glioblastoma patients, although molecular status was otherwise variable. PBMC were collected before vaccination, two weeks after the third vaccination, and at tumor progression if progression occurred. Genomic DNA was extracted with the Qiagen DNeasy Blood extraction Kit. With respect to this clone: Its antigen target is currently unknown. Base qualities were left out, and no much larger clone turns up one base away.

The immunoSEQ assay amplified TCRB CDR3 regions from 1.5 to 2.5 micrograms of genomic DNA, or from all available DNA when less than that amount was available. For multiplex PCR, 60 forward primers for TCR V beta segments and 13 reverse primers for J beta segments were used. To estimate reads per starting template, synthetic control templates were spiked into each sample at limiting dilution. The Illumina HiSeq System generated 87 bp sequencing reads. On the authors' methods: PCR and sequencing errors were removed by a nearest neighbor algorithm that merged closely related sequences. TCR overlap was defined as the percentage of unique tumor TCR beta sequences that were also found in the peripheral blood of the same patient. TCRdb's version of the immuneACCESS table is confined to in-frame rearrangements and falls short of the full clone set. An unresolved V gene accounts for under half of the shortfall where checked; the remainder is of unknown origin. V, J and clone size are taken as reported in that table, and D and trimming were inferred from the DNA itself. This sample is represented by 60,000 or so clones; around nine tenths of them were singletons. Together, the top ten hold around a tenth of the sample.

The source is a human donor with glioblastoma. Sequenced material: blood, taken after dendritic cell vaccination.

The nucleotide sequence reads as follows: TGTGCCAGTAGTCGGATCTCAGGGGGCACCTCACTCGAGCAGTACTTC. Its translation is CASSRISGGTSLEQYF. The chain links TRBV19 with TRBJ2-7; a stretch of 8 junction bases matches TRBD1. The CDR3 covers 16 residues, taking in both the cysteine and the phenylalanine. Only the CDR3 portion is preserved as DNA: 48 bases, with reading frame beginning at the first base. CDR1 and CDR2 were assigned from the germline V gene (reference sequence) as LNHDA and SQIVND. From V the trimming removes 5 bases and from J it removes 6 bases, while the gene matches leave 15 bases of the junction unaccounted for.